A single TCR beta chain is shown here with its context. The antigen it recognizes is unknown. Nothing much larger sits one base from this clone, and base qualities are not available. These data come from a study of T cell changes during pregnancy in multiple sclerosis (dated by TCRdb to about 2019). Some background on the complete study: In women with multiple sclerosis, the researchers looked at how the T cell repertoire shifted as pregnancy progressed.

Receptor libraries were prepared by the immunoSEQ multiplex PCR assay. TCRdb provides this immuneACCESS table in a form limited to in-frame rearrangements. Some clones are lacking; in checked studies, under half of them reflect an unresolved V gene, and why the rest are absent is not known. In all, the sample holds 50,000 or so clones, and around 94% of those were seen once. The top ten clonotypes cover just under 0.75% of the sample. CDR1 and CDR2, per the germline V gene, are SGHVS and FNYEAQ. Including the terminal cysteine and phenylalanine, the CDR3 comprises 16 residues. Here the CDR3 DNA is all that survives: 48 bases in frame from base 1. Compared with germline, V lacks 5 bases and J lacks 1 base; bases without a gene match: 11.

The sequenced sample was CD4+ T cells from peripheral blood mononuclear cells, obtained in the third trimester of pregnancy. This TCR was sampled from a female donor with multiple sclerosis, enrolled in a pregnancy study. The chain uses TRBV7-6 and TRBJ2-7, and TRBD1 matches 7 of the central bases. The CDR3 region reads CASSHPDRADSYEQYF. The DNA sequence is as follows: TGTGCCAGCAGCCACCCCGACAGGGCGGATTCCTACGAGCAGTACTTC.